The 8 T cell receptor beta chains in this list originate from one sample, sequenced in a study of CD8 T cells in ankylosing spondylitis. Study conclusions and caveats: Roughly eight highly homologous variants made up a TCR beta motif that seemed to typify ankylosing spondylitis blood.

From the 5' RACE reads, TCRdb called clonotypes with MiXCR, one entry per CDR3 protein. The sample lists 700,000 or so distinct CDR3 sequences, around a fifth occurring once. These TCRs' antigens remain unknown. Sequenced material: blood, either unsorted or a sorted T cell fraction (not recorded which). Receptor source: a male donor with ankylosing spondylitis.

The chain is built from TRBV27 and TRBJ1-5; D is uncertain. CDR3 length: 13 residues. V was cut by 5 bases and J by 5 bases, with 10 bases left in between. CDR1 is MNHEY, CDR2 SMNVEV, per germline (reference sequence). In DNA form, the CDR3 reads TGTGCCAGCAGTGTCGACGGTTATCAGCCCCAGCATTTT. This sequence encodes CASSVDGYQPQHF.

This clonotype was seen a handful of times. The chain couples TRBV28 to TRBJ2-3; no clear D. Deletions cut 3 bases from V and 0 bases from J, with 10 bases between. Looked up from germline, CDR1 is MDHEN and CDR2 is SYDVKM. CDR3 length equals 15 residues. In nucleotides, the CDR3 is TGTGCCAGCAGTTTCGAAAAGACGAGCACAGATACGCAGTATTTT. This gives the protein CASSFEKTSTDTQYF.

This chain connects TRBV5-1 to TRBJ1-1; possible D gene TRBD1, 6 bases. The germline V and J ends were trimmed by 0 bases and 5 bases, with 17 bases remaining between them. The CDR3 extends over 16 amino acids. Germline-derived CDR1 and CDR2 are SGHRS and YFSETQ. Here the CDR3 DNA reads TGCGCCAGCAGCTTGGGGGCAGGGGATGGGTATACTGAAGCTTTCTTT. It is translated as CASSLGAGDGYTEAFF.

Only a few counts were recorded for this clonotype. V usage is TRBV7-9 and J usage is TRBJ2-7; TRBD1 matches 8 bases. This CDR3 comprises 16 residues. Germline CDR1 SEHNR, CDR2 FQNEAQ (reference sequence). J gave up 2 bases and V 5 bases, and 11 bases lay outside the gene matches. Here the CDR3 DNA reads TGTGCCAGCAGCCCACCCGCCGGGACAGGAGCCTACGAGCAGTACTTC. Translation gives CASSPPAGTGAYEQYF.

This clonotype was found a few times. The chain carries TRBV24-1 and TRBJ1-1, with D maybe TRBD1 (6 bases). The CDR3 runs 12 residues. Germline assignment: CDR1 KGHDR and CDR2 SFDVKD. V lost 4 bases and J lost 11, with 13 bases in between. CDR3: CATSDTTGDAFF. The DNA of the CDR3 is TGTGCCACCAGTGACACGACAGGTGATGCTTTCTTT.

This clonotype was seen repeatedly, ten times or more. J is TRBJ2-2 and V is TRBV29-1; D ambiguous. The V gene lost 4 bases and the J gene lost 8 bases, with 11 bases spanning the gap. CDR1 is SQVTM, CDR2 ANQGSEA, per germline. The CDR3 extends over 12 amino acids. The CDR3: CSVGSEAGELFF. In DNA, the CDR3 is TGCAGCGTTGGATCAGAGGCAGGGGAGCTGTTTTTT.

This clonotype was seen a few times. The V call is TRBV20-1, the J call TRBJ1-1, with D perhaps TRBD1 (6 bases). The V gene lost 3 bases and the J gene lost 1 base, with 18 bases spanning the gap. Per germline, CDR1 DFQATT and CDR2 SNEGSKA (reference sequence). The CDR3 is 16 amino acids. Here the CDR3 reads CSASKGGPKENTEAFF. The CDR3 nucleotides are TGCAGTGCTAGTAAAGGGGGGCCGAAGGAGAACACTGAAGCTTTCTTT.

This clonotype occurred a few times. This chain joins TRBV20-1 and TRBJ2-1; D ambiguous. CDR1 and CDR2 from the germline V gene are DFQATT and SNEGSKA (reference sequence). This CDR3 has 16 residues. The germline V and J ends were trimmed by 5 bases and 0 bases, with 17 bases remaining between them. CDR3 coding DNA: TGCAGTGCTCCGAACGCACTGGTCAGCTCCTACAATGAGCAGTTCTTC. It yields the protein CSAPNALVSSYNEQFF.